The 9 T cell receptor beta chains given below trace back to one sample, sequenced in a study of blood T cell repertoires in COVID-19. Produced via immunoSEQ multiplex PCR; TCRdb's table is partial and in-frame only. Of 50,000 to 60,000 clones in the sample, about 88% were seen once. Material for sequencing was peripheral blood. These receptors originate from a human donor with active COVID-19. The donor label of this sample is uncertain.

CDR3 in amino acids: CASRYLAGTEAFF. In DNA form, the CDR3 reads TGTGCCAGCAGGTACCTCGCGGGAACTGAAGCTTTCTTT. This chain connects TRBV11-3 to TRBJ1-1; D is unclear. Germline V gene data show CDR1 as SGHNT and CDR2 as YENEEA. This CDR3 comprises 13 residues. Trimming left V 6 bases short and J 5 bases short, with 13 bases between.

The genes are TRBV11-3 and TRBJ2-1; TRBD2 matches 11 bases. The J segment lost 10 bases and the V segment lost 1 base, leaving 3 bases of the junction unmatched. Germline CDR1 SGHNT, CDR2 YENEEA. This CDR3 contains 14 residues. The chain's CDR3 is CASSLGSSGREQFF. The CDR3 DNA sequence: TGTGCCAGCAGCTTAGGATCTAGCGGGAGGGAGCAGTTCTTC.

The genes are TRBV4-1 and TRBJ1-4; D is uncertain. The germline CDR1 and CDR2 sequences are MGHRA and YSYEKL. The CDR3 spans 16 residues. With 1 base removed from V and 2 bases from J, the gap between germline ends came to 11 bases. In nucleotides, the CDR3 is TGCGCCAGCAGCCAAGGAAGTAGTACGACTAATGAAAAACTGTTTTTT. Its translation: CASSQGSSTTNEKLFF.

This clone occurred a few times. The genes are TRBV25-1 and TRBJ2-7; 7 bases align to TRBD1. With V trimmed by 7 bases and J by 2 bases, 5 bases remained unmatched. This CDR3 is built from 13 residues. CDR1 is MGHDK and CDR2 is SYGVNS in the germline V gene. CDR3 nucleotide sequence: TGTGCCAGCAACTCCGGGACAGCCTACGAGCAGTACTTC. The encoded protein is CASNSGTAYEQYF.

This clone was seen just once. This chain links TRBV28 with TRBJ2-7; 7 nucleotides match TRBD2. The V and J ends lost 6 bases and 0 bases, in that order; junction bases with no gene match: 5. Germline CDR1 reads MDHEN; CDR2 reads SYDVKM. The CDR3 length is 14 residues. The CDR3 region is CASRPGTNSYEQYF. CDR3 bases: TGTGCCAGCAGGCCCGGGACTAACTCCTACGAGCAGTACTTC.

In its sample, this clone was seen once. The V call is TRBV11-2, the J call TRBJ2-7, with D unclear. Germline assignment: CDR1 SGHAT and CDR2 FQNNGV. The ends were cut back, 7 bases at V and 3 bases at J, with 16 bases in the middle. This CDR3 has 14 amino acids. CDR3 protein: CASKFGVEFYEQYF. CDR3 DNA: TGTGCCAGCAAGTTCGGTGTCGAGTTCTACGAGCAGTACTTC.

The J gene is TRBJ1-3, the V gene TRBV20-1; no definite D call. CDR1 is DFQATT, CDR2 SNEGSKA, per germline (reference sequence). The CDR3 consists of 13 residues. V lost 3 bases and J 4 bases, leaving 10 bases between the germline ends. In nucleotides, the CDR3 is TGCAGTGCTAGTCCGGGGTTAGGAAACACCATATATTTT. As protein: CSASPGLGNTIYF.

This clone occurred a few times. The chain couples TRBV7-2 to TRBJ2-7, with D perhaps matching TRBD1 (7 bases). The CDR3 spans 13 residues. V was shortened by 5 bases and J by 6 bases, with 14 bases between the two germline ends. Per the germline V gene, CDR1 is SGHTA and CDR2 is FQGNSA. DNA of the CDR3: TGTGCCAGCAGCCCAAGACAGGGAGGCGAGCAGTACTTC. Translating it yields CASSPRQGGEQYF.

The chain carries TRBV5-5 and TRBJ1-1; D is unclear. V lost 1 base, J lost 2 bases, and 15 bases lay in between. Germline lookup yields CDR1 SGHKS and CDR2 YYEKEE (reference sequence). CDR3 size: 16 residues. This CDR3 reads CASSLMGSWENTEAFF. The DNA of the CDR3 is TGTGCCAGCAGCTTGATGGGGAGCTGGGAAAACACTGAAGCTTTCTTT.